This note documents a single TCR beta chain sequence. Its antigen remains unknown. The CDR3 consists of 12 residues. Looked up from germline, CDR1 is MNHEY and CDR2 is SVGAGI. The V segment lost 11 bases and the J segment 10 bases; nucleotides outside the gene matches: 11. The sample originates from a study of cytomegalovirus exposure and HLA in healthy donors. Findings of the study overall: For TCR beta chains, V- and J-gene trimming was later linked to a missense DCLRE1C variant.

60 Vbeta and 13 Jbeta primers were used in PCR. Measured with immunoSEQ multiplex PCR; TCRdb has only the in-frame clones, and not every one. The sample includes about 190,000 clones, over 70% of them seen just once. The chain recombines TRBV6-5 with TRBJ2-5, with 9 bases matching TRBD2. The sequenced sample consisted of PBMCs. This sequence originates from a man younger than 45 in good health and CMV-seronegative. The CDR3 bases are TGTGCCGGCGGGACTAGCTACTCTCGCCAGTACTTC. Encoded protein: CAGGTSYSRQYF.